Listed below are T cell receptor beta chains from one sample, sequenced in a study of blood T cells in healthy people across ages. TCRdb reprocessed the 5' RACE reads via MiXCR and lists one record per CDR3 protein. The sample contains just under 900,000 distinct CDR3 sequences, 25% to 30% of which appear only once. Sequences were obtained from blood. All receptors come from a woman of 80 years or more in good health. CDR3s include the opening cysteine and the closing phenylalanine or tryptophan. A D gene is named only where the DNA matches it firmly. Some rows have no size entry. The others give once, few or many, or a class for an expanded clone.

d_gene,abundance,j_gene,len,v_gene,CDR3aa,CDR3nt
NA,many,TRBJ2-5,13,TRBV10-3,CAISGFGGETQYF,TGTGCCATCAGTGGGTTCGGGGGAGAGACCCAGTACTTC
TRBD1,many,TRBJ2-1,15,TRBV27,CASSFWRDRGNEQFF,TGTGCCAGCAGTTTTTGGAGGGACAGGGGGAATGAGCAGTTCTTC
TRBD2,NA,TRBJ2-1,17,TRBV11-2,CASSETSTSGESNEQFF,TGTGCCAGCAGCGAGACATCGACTAGCGGGGAGTCCAATGAGCAGTTCTTC
NA,few,TRBJ2-1,16,TRBV11-2,CASSLAGQIEVNEQFF,TGTGCCAGCAGCTTAGCGGGCCAGATCGAGGTAAATGAGCAGTTCTTC
TRBD2,many,TRBJ2-7,15,TRBV12-3/TRBV12-4,CASRLTSGGSYEQYF,TGTGCCAGCAGGCTGACTAGCGGGGGATCCTACGAGCAGTACTTC
NA,many,TRBJ2-5,15,TRBV20-1,CSARVPTEARETQYF,TGCAGTGCTAGAGTGCCAACGGAGGCCCGAGAGACCCAGTACTTC
NA,many,TRBJ1-2,14,TRBV14,CASSQGTELRGYTF,TGTGCCAGCAGCCAAGGTACCGAGCTGAGGGGCTACACCTTC
NA,once,TRBJ1-2,17,TRBV9,CASSFGTETQLNYGYTF,TGTGCCAGCAGTTTTGGGACTGAGACACAGCTTAACTATGGCTACACCTTC
NA,NA,TRBJ1-2,14,TRBV7-6,CASSLGPGGYGYTF,TGTGCCAGCAGCTTAGGGCCCGGAGGCTATGGCTACACCTTC
TRBD2,NA,TRBJ2-1,15,TRBV7-9,CASSLESSGRPEQFF,TGTGCCAGCAGCTTAGAGTCCAGCGGGAGGCCTGAGCAGTTCTTC
TRBD2,NA,TRBJ2-1,11,TRBV29-1,CSVGGGGSPFF,TGCAGCGTTGGAGGCGGGGGTTCCCCGTTCTTC
NA,NA,TRBJ2-7,13,TRBV27,CASSYSAVYEQYF,TGTGCCAGCAGTTATTCGGCAGTGTACGAGCAGTACTTC
NA,many,TRBJ1-2,13,TRBV12-3/TRBV12-4,CASSPYSEGGYTF,TGTGCCAGCAGTCCCTACAGTGAAGGGGGCTACACCTTC
NA,few,TRBJ1-1,12,TRBV3-1,CVSSQFTFEAFF,TGTGTCAGCAGCCAATTCACTTTTGAAGCTTTCTTT
TRBD2,once,TRBJ2-1,16,TRBV11-2,CASSSAGLAGVNEQFF,TGTGCCAGCAGCTCTGCGGGACTAGCGGGAGTTAATGAGCAGTTCTTC
TRBD2,NA,TRBJ2-6,17,TRBV3-1,CASIQRGGLPGANVLTF,TGTGCCAGCATTCAGCGGGGGGGCCTCCCTGGGGCCAACGTCCTGACTTTC
TRBD1,many,TRBJ2-5,15,TRBV27,CASRGRQGARETQYF,TGTGCCAGCAGAGGGAGACAGGGGGCGAGAGAGACCCAGTACTTC
NA,once,TRBJ2-1,12,TRBV6-5,CASSCSVGEQFF,TGTGCCAGCAGTTGCTCGGTTGGGGAGCAGTTCTTC
TRBD1,many,TRBJ2-1,15,TRBV4-3,CASSQEQGSYNEQFF,TGCGCCAGCAGCCAAGAACAGGGGTCCTACAATGAGCAGTTCTTC
NA,few,TRBJ1-1,15,TRBV18,CASSPSAVLNTEAFF,TGTGCCAGCTCACCATCGGCGGTATTGAACACTGAAGCTTTCTTT
TRBD1,NA,TRBJ1-5,15,TRBV2,CASSDRTGRDQPQHF,TGTGCCAGCAGTGACAGGACAGGGCGGGATCAGCCCCAGCATTTT
NA,NA,TRBJ2-3,16,TRBV2,CASRPTGTPYGIGQYF,TGTGCCAGCAGGCCCACGGGGACACCTTACGGGATCGGGCAGTATTTT
TRBD1,NA,TRBJ2-7,17,TRBV4-1,CASSQGSTGANSYEQYF,TGCGCCAGCAGCCAAGGATCGACAGGGGCGAACTCCTACGAGCAGTACTTC
NA,NA,TRBJ2-7,17,TRBV10-3,CATGGRRARQVELGQYF,TGTGCCACGGGCGGCAGGAGAGCTAGACAAGTAGAACTCGGGCAGTACTTC
NA,many,TRBJ1-1,15,TRBV7-8,CASSLFGASNTEAFF,TGTGCCAGCAGCTTATTCGGGGCCTCAAACACTGAAGCTTTCTTT
NA,few,TRBJ1-1,16,TRBV9,CASSVGTGLMNTEAFF,TGTGCCAGCAGCGTAGGTACAGGACTCATGAACACTGAAGCTTTCTTT
NA,once,TRBJ2-5,14,TRBV7-9,CASSLGLGAGTQYF,TGTGCCAGCAGCTTAGGGTTAGGGGCGGGGACCCAGTACTTC
TRBD1,few,TRBJ2-1,16,TRBV3-1,CASSQHPPDRTYEQFF,TGTGCCAGCAGTCAGCATCCGCCGGACAGGACCTATGAGCAGTTCTTC
TRBD2,many,TRBJ2-5,14,TRBV20-1,CSVPTSGGPGTQYF,TGCAGTGTTCCGACTAGCGGGGGCCCTGGGACCCAGTACTTC